A selection of T cell receptor beta chains follows, all from one sample in a study of T cells in Graves' hyperthyroidism and ophthalmopathy. One entry per CDR3 protein, called by TCRdb with MiXCR from the multiplex PCR reads. The sample carries approximately 510,000 distinct CDR3 sequences, roughly 20% recorded once. Material: blood. All receptors derive from a man between 18 and 29 years old with Graves' hyperthyroidism. The CDR3 runs from the conserved cysteine through the conserved F or W. The D gene is left open where the match is weak. Clone size is shown for a subset of rows, as once, few, many or a class of expanded clone.

>many|TRBV10-3|TRBJ1-5|TRBD1
TGTGCCATCAGTGAAACAGGGGGCGATCAGCCCCAGCATTTT
CAISETGGDQPQHF
>many|TRBV19|TRBJ1-1|TRBD1
TGTGCCAGTAGTGAGACAGGGGGAATGAACACTGAAGCTTTCTTT
CASSETGGMNTEAFF
>once|TRBV12-3/TRBV12-4|TRBJ2-7|TRBD1
TGTGCCAGCACCCTCCGGACAGGTCCCAACTACGAGCAGTACTTC
CASTLRTGPNYEQYF
>many|TRBV20-1|TRBJ2-5|TRBD2
TGCAGTGCTCCGGCGGCTAGCGGGGATCAAGAGACCCAGTACTTC
CSAPAASGDQETQYF
>many|TRBV2|TRBJ1-1|TRBD1
TGTGCCAGCAGATTACAGGGGAGAGGGACTGAAGCTTTCTTT
CASRLQGRGTEAFF
>NA|TRBV5-1|TRBJ2-5|NA
TGCGCCAGCAGCTTTGCAGGAGAGATCCAGTACTTC
CASSFAGEIQYF
>many|TRBV12-3/TRBV12-4|TRBJ1-1|NA
TGTGCCAGCAGCCTCAGGACAGTGCTCGCGTTGAACACTGAAGCTTTCTTT
CASSLRTVLALNTEAFF
>NA|TRBV6-1|TRBJ1-1|NA
TGTGCCAGCAGTACCGCGAGACAGATGAACACTGAAGCTTTCTTT
CASSTARQMNTEAFF
>NA|TRBV11-1|TRBJ2-7|TRBD2
TGTGCCAGCAGCCCCCGCCCTAGCGGGGCCAACTCCTACGAGCAGTACTTC
CASSPRPSGANSYEQYF
>many|TRBV6-5|TRBJ2-3|TRBD1
TGTGCCAGCAGTTCGATCAGGGACAGGGGCACAGATACGCAGTATTTT
CASSSIRDRGTDTQYF
>many|TRBV24-1|TRBJ1-1|NA
TGTGCCACCAGTGATCCCACGGCCCCAGAGCTTCAGACTGAAGCTTTCTTT
CATSDPTAPELQTEAFF
>many|TRBV7-2|TRBJ2-7|NA
TGTGCCAGCAGCCCAAGGGACATCTCCTACGAGCAGTACTTC
CASSPRDISYEQYF
>NA|TRBV15|TRBJ2-5|NA
TGTGCCACCAGCAGTCTCGACCAGGTGATTCAGGAGACCCAGTACTTC
CATSSLDQVIQETQYF
>many|TRBV6-2/TRBV6-3|TRBJ2-4|NA
TGTGCCAGCAGTCCACCCGGGGGAATTCAGTACTTC
CASSPPGGIQYF
>many|TRBV24-1|TRBJ2-5|NA
TGTGCCACCAGTGATTTCGGGGGCCTGGGGGGTGAAGAGACCCAGTACTTC
CATSDFGGLGGEETQYF
>few|TRBV30|TRBJ2-6|NA
TGTGCCTGGAGGAGAGGGCAGGGGCGGCCTGGGGCCAACGTCCTGACTTTC
CAWRRGQGRPGANVLTF
>NA|TRBV20-1|TRBJ1-4|NA
TGCAGTGCTAGTAGACAGACTAATGAAAAACTGTTTTTT
CSASRQTNEKLFF
>few|TRBV19|TRBJ1-2|TRBD1
TGTACCAGTAGTATTGAAGGGACAGGGGGCTATGGCTACACCTTC
CTSSIEGTGGYGYTF
>many|TRBV9|TRBJ1-5|NA
TGTGCCAGCAGTGTTGGAAGCAATCAGCCCCAGCATTTT
CASSVGSNQPQHF
>many|TRBV6-5|TRBJ1-3|NA
TGTGCCAGCAGTTACTCGCGAAGCAGCTCTGGAAACACCATATATTTT
CASSYSRSSSGNTIYF
>many|TRBV4-1|TRBJ1-5|NA
TGCGCCAGCAGCCCTAGCCTATTACGCCCCCAGCATTTT
CASSPSLLRPQHF
>many|TRBV19|TRBJ2-5|NA
TGTGCCAGTAGTCGGGCTAAAGGGTGGGAGACCCAGTACTTC
CASSRAKGWETQYF
>many|TRBV5-1|TRBJ2-7|NA
TGCGCCAGCAGCGGGGGGGCCCTGAGCTCCTACGAGCAGTACTTC
CASSGGALSSYEQYF
>many|TRBV7-9|TRBJ1-5|NA
TGTGCCAGCAGCCACCAAAATCAGCCCCAGCATTTT
CASSHQNQPQHF
>once|TRBV6-1|TRBJ1-2|TRBD1
TGTGCCAGCAGTCTTCAGGGGGGGTCTTATGGTGGCTACACCTTC
CASSLQGGSYGGYTF
>NA|TRBV12-3/TRBV12-4|TRBJ1-2|NA
TGTGCCAGCAGGCGTACAACCTCCGGGACGGAGTACTATGGCTACACCTTC
CASRRTTSGTEYYGYTF
>many|TRBV3-1|TRBJ1-1|TRBD1
TGTGCCAGTTTAAAGGGGGCAGGCGGCACTGAAGCTTTCTTT
CASLKGAGGTEAFF
>NA|TRBV28|TRBJ1-1|NA
TGTGCCAGCAGCCCCAGGCCCTTCCGGCGGCAGGACACTGAAGCTTTCTTT
CASSPRPFRRQDTEAFF
>many|TRBV4-2|TRBJ2-7|NA
TGTGCCAGCAGCCAAGAAGAGGCCACATCCTCCTACGAGCAGTACTTC
CASSQEEATSSYEQYF
>many|TRBV19|TRBJ1-2|TRBD1
TGTGCCAGTAGTCCAGCCGGGACAGGGGTTGGGCTCTATGGCTACACCTTC
CASSPAGTGVGLYGYTF